These T cell receptor beta chains were read from a single sample in a study of control samples from healthy donors and cancer patients. Sequenced by immunoSEQ multiplex PCR; TCRdb stores in-frame clones only, minus some. Of 90,000 to 150,000 clones detected, around 89% appear once; the ten largest clones hold around 3.3%. Sequenced input: blood. These receptors were collected from a man in his forties or fifties in good health. Each CDR3 is given with its conserved first and last residue. D genes are given only for firm matches. Where a row states a size, it is once, few, many or the class of an expanded clone; other rows omit it.

CDR3 protein: CASSPWADSSNQPQHF
CDR3 DNA: TGTGCCAGCAGCCCCTGGGCAGACAGTAGCAATCAGCCCCAGCATTTT
J gene: TRBJ1-5
D gene: -
clone size: -
V gene: TRBV7-8

CDR3 protein: CASSQDLGGGTGELFF
CDR3 DNA: TGTGCCAGCAGCCAAGATCTGGGGGGCGGGACCGGGGAGCTGTTTTTT
J gene: TRBJ2-2
D gene: -
clone size: -
V gene: TRBV3-1/TRBV3-2

CDR3 protein: CASSQEAGGHNSPLHF
CDR3 DNA: TGTGCCAGCAGCCAAGAGGCAGGGGGTCATAATTCACCCCTCCACTTT
J gene: TRBJ1-6
D gene: TRBD1
clone size: few
V gene: TRBV14

CDR3 protein: CASSRTGVFYEQYF
CDR3 DNA: TGTGCCAGCAGCCGGACAGGGGTATTCTACGAGCAGTACTTC
J gene: TRBJ2-7
D gene: TRBD1
clone size: -
V gene: TRBV3-1/TRBV3-2

CDR3 protein: CASSPRGLAGHYNEQFF
CDR3 DNA: TGTGCCAGCAGCCCTCGGGGGTTAGCGGGGCATTACAATGAGCAGTTCTTC
J gene: TRBJ2-1
D gene: TRBD2
clone size: -
V gene: TRBV7-2

CDR3 protein: CASSLGAGGYNEQFF
CDR3 DNA: TGTGCCAGCAGTTTAGGCGCGGGGGGGTACAATGAGCAGTTCTTC
J gene: TRBJ2-1
D gene: TRBD2
clone size: -
V gene: TRBV27

CDR3 protein: CASSIPSGNTIYF
CDR3 DNA: TGTGCCAGTAGTATCCCCTCTGGAAACACCATATATTTT
J gene: TRBJ1-3
D gene: -
clone size: -
V gene: TRBV19

CDR3 protein: CASSLGGGRETQYF
CDR3 DNA: TGCGCCAGCAGCTTAGGTGGGGGGAGAGAGACCCAGTACTTC
J gene: TRBJ2-5
D gene: -
clone size: few
V gene: TRBV5-1

CDR3 protein: CASSSDRGGFQPQHF
CDR3 DNA: TGTGCCAGCAGCTCTGACAGGGGAGGTTTTCAGCCCCAGCATTTT
J gene: TRBJ1-5
D gene: TRBD1
clone size: -
V gene: TRBV7-2

CDR3 protein: CASSLLAGVGSPLHF
CDR3 DNA: TGTGCCAGCAGCCTACTGGCCGGGGTCGGTTCACCCCTCCACTTT
J gene: TRBJ1-6
D gene: -
clone size: -
V gene: TRBV7-8

CDR3 protein: CASSLQISGNTIYF
CDR3 DNA: TGTGCCAGCAGCTTGCAGATCTCTGGAAACACCATATATTTT
J gene: TRBJ1-3
D gene: -
clone size: once
V gene: TRBV5-5

CDR3 protein: CSARDPGNTEAFF
CDR3 DNA: TGCAGCGCCAGGGACCCAGGGAACACTGAAGCTTTCTTT
J gene: TRBJ1-1
D gene: -
clone size: -
V gene: TRBV29-1

CDR3 protein: CATLRHSYNEQFF
CDR3 DNA: TGTGCCACCCTCAGGCACTCCTACAATGAGCAGTTCTTC
J gene: TRBJ2-1
D gene: -
clone size: few
V gene: TRBV6-5

CDR3 protein: CASSFNSYGYTF
CDR3 DNA: TGTGCCAGCAGCTTTAACAGCTATGGCTACACCTTC
J gene: TRBJ1-2
D gene: -
clone size: -
V gene: TRBV28

CDR3 protein: CAWSSGGDEAFF
CDR3 DNA: TGTGCCTGGAGTTCAGGGGGTGATGAAGCTTTCTTT
J gene: TRBJ1-1
D gene: TRBD1
clone size: -
V gene: TRBV30

CDR3 protein: CASSEGTGDWGTEAFF
CDR3 DNA: TGTGCCAGCAGTGAAGGGACAGGGGACTGGGGGACTGAAGCTTTCTTT
J gene: TRBJ1-1
D gene: TRBD1
clone size: -
V gene: TRBV6-1

CDR3 protein: CATILRDRTWSGQQQYF
CDR3 DNA: TGTGCCACCATACTTCGGGACAGGACTTGGTCGGGGCAACAGCAGTACTTC
J gene: TRBJ2-7
D gene: TRBD1
clone size: -
V gene: TRBV24-1

CDR3 protein: CASSSGTSNQPQHF
CDR3 DNA: TGTGCCAGTAGCTCAGGGACGAGCAATCAGCCCCAGCATTTT
J gene: TRBJ1-5
D gene: -
clone size: -
V gene: TRBV19

CDR3 protein: CASSERTGELFF
CDR3 DNA: TGCGCCAGCAGTGAGAGGACCGGGGAGCTGTTTTTT
J gene: TRBJ2-2
D gene: -
clone size: -
V gene: TRBV10-2

CDR3 protein: CASSLQVGIEAFF
CDR3 DNA: TGTGCCAGCAGTTTACAGGTGGGGATTGAAGCTTTCTTT
J gene: TRBJ1-1
D gene: -
clone size: -
V gene: TRBV12-3/TRBV12-4

CDR3 protein: CASSQNPPYEQYF
CDR3 DNA: TGTGCCAGCAGTCAAAACCCCCCCTACGAGCAGTACTTC
J gene: TRBJ2-7
D gene: -
clone size: -
V gene: TRBV27

CDR3 protein: CATSDNGTVSYEQYF
CDR3 DNA: TGTGCCACCAGTGATAACGGGACAGTTTCCTACGAGCAGTACTTC
J gene: TRBJ2-7
D gene: TRBD1
clone size: -
V gene: TRBV24-1

CDR3 protein: CASSAGLVPGELFF
CDR3 DNA: TGTGCCAGCAGTGCTGGACTAGTCCCCGGGGAGCTGTTTTTT
J gene: TRBJ2-2
D gene: TRBD2
clone size: once
V gene: TRBV2

CDR3 protein: CASSMEGTTYNEQFF
CDR3 DNA: TGTGCCAGTAGTATGGAGGGGACCACCTACAATGAGCAGTTCTTC
J gene: TRBJ2-1
D gene: -
clone size: -
V gene: TRBV19

CDR3 protein: CASSLGQGALNTEAFF
CDR3 DNA: TGTGCCAGCAGCTTAGGACAGGGGGCCCTAAACACTGAAGCTTTCTTT
J gene: TRBJ1-1
D gene: TRBD1
clone size: -
V gene: TRBV7-9

CDR3 protein: CASSAGIAGVNTQYF
CDR3 DNA: TGTGCCAGTAGTGCCGGAATAGCGGGGGTTAATACGCAGTATTTT
J gene: TRBJ2-3
D gene: TRBD2
clone size: -
V gene: TRBV19

CDR3 protein: CSASREWNTEAFF
CDR3 DNA: TGCAGTGCTAGTAGGGAATGGAACACTGAAGCTTTCTTT
J gene: TRBJ1-1
D gene: -
clone size: -
V gene: TRBV20-1

CDR3 protein: CATSDPAGSPSTDTQYF
CDR3 DNA: TGTGCCACCAGTGATCCGGCAGGGTCTCCTAGCACAGATACGCAGTATTTT
J gene: TRBJ2-3
D gene: -
clone size: -
V gene: TRBV24-1

CDR3 protein: CASSLRQSSYNSPLHF
CDR3 DNA: TGTGCCAGCAGCCTACGACAGAGCTCCTATAATTCACCCCTCCACTTT
J gene: TRBJ1-6
D gene: -
clone size: once
V gene: TRBV14

CDR3 protein: CASSLVAGGHNEQFF
CDR3 DNA: TGTGCCAGCAGCTTAGTGGCGGGGGGCCACAATGAGCAGTTCTTC
J gene: TRBJ2-1
D gene: TRBD2
clone size: -
V gene: TRBV7-7

CDR3 protein: CASRAGTGDYEQYF
CDR3 DNA: TGTGCCAGCAGAGCCGGGACAGGCGACTACGAGCAGTACTTC
J gene: TRBJ2-7
D gene: TRBD1
clone size: -
V gene: TRBV6-9

CDR3 protein: CASSGGQGGKTGELFF
CDR3 DNA: TGTGCCAGCAGCGGAGGACAGGGAGGGAAGACCGGGGAGCTGTTTTTT
J gene: TRBJ2-2
D gene: -
clone size: -
V gene: TRBV9

CDR3 protein: CASSLGGTVSNQPQHF
CDR3 DNA: TGTGCCAGCAGCTTAGGAGGGACGGTGAGCAATCAGCCCCAGCATTTT
J gene: TRBJ1-5
D gene: -
clone size: -
V gene: TRBV7-9

CDR3 protein: CASSLNYEQYF
CDR3 DNA: TGTGCCAGCAGCCTCAACTACGAGCAGTACTTC
J gene: TRBJ2-7
D gene: -
clone size: -
V gene: TRBV4-2